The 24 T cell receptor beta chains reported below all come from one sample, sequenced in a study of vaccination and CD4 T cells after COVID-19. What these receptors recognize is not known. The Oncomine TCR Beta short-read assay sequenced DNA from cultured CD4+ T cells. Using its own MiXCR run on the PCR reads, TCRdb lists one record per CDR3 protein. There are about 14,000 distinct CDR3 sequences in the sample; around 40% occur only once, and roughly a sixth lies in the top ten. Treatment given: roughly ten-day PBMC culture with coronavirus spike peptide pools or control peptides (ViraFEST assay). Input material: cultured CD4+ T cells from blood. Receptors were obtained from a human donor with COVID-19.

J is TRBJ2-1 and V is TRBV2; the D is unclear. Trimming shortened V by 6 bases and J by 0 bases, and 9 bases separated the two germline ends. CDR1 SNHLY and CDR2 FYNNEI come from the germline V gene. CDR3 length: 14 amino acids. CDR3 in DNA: TGTGCCAGCAGCGTCAGCAGCTCCTACAATGAGCAGTTCTTC. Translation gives CASSVSSSYNEQFF.

Here the CDR3 DNA reads TGCGCCAGCAGCCTTGTAGGGGAGGGCACCGGGGAGCTGTTTTTT. It translates to CASSLVGEGTGELFF. The chain has TRBV5-1 and TRBJ2-2; the match to TRBD2 covers 7 bases. V shed 4 bases, J shed 4 bases, and the junction held 7 bases outside the gene matches. The CDR3 totals 15 residues. From germline, CDR1 is SGHRS and CDR2 YFSETQ. Combining the CDR3 with reference TRBV5-1 and TRBJ2-2 gives the whole variable domain KAGVTQTPRYLIKTRGQQVTLSCSPISGHRSVSWYQQTPGQGLQFLFEYFSETQRNKGNFPGRFSGRQFSNSRSEMNVSTLELGDSALYLCASSLVGEGTGELFFGEGSRLTVL.

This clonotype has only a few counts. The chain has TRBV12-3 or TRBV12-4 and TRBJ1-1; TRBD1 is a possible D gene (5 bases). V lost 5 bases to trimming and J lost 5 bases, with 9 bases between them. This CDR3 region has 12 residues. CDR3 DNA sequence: TGTGCCAGCAGTCTCAGGGTGACTGAAGCTTTCTTT. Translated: CASSLRVTEAFF.

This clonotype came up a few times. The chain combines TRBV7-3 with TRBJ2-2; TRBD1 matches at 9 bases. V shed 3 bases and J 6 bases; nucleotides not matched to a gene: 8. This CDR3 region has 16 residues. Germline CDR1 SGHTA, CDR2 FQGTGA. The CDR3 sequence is CASSLVGQGFAGELFF. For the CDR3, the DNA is TGTGCCAGCAGCTTGGTAGGACAGGGGTTCGCCGGGGAGCTGTTTTTT.

The CDR3 is CASSLRTGAGELFF. The CDR3 DNA reads TGCGCCAGCAGCCTAAGGACAGGGGCCGGGGAGCTGTTTTTT. The chain links TRBV5-1 to TRBJ2-2, with 9 bases lining up with TRBD1. The length of the CDR3 is 14 residues. V was pared by 4 bases and J by 6 bases, with 4 bases of the junction left unmatched. The germline gives CDR1 SGHRS, CDR2 YFSETQ. Together with reference TRBV5-1 and TRBJ2-2, the CDR3 gives the full variable domain: KAGVTQTPRYLIKTRGQQVTLSCSPISGHRSVSWYQQTPGQGLQFLFEYFSETQRNKGNFPGRFSGRQFSNSRSEMNVSTLELGDSALYLCASSLRTGAGELFFGEGSRLTVL.

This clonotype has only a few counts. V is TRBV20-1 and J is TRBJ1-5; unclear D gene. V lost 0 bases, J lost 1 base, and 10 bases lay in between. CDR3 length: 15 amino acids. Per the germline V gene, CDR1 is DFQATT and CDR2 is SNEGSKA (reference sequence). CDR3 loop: CSARDGPASNQPQHF. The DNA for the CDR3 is TGCAGTGCTAGAGATGGGCCAGCCAGCAATCAGCCCCAGCATTTT.

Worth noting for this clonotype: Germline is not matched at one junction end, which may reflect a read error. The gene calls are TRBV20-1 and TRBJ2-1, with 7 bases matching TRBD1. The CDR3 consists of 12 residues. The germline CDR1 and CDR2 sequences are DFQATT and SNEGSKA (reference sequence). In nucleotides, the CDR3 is TGCAGTGCTACTCCGGGACAGTATCCAGGGATCTTC. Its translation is CSATPGQYPGIF.

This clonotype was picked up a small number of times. CDR3 bases: TGTGCCAGCAGCCCCGTTTGGGGACAGGGATTCTATGGCTACACCTTC. This translates into CASSPVWGQGFYGYTF. V usage is TRBV7-8 and J usage is TRBJ1-2, with 9 bases that match TRBD1. The germline gives CDR1 SGHVS, CDR2 FQNEAQ. This CDR3 is built from 16 residues. After removal of 5 bases from V and 4 bases from J, the junction contained 11 bases not matched to a gene.

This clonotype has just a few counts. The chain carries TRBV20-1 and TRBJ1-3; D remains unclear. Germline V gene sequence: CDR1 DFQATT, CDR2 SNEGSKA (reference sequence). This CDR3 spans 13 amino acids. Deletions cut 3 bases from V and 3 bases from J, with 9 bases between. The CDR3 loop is CSASRDGGNTIYF. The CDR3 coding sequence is TGCAGTGCTAGCCGGGATGGTGGAAACACCATATATTTT.

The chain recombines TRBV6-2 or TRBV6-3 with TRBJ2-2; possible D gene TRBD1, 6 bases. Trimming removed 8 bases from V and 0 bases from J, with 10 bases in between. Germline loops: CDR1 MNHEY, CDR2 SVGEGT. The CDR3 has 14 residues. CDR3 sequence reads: CASADRTNTGELFF. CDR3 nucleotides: TGTGCCAGCGCTGACAGGACGAACACCGGGGAGCTGTTTTTT.

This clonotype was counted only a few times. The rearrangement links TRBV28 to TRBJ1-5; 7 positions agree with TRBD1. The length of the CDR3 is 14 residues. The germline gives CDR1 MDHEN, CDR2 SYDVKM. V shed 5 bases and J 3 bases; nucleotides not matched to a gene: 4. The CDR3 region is CASSTTGDNQPQHF. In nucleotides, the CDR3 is TGTGCCAGCAGTACCACAGGGGACAATCAGCCCCAGCATTTT. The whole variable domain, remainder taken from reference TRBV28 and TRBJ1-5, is DVKVTQSSRYLVKRTGEKVFLECVQDMDHENMFWYRQDPGLGLRLIYFSYDVKMKEKGDIPEGYSVSREKKERFSLILESASTNQTSMYLCASSTTGDNQPQHFGDGTRLSIL.

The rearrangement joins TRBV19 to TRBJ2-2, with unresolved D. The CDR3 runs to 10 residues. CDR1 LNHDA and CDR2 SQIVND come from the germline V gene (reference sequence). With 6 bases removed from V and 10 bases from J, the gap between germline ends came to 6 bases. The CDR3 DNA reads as TGTGCCAGTAGAGGTGTGGAGCTGTTTTTT. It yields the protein CASRGVELFF.

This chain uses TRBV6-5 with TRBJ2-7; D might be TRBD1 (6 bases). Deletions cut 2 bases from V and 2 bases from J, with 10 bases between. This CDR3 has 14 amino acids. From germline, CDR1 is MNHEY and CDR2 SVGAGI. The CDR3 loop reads CASSYVAGAYEQYF. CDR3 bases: TGTGCCAGCAGTTACGTGGCAGGGGCCTACGAGCAGTACTTC.

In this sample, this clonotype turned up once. The CDR3 DNA sequence: TGTGCCAGCAGACCGGGACGCAATAATTCACCCCTCCACTTT. Translated, it gives CASRPGRNNSPLHF. The genes are TRBV3-1 and TRBJ1-6; D is possibly TRBD1 (5 bases). CDR1 is LGHDT and CDR2 is YNNKEL in the germline V gene (reference sequence). Trimming took off 6 bases at V and 5 bases at J, with 11 bases between the two ends. The CDR3 extends over 14 amino acids.

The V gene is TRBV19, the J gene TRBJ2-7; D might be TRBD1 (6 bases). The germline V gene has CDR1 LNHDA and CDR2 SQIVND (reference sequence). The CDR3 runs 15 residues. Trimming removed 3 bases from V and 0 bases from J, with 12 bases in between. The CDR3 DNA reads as TGTGCCAGTAGTATTGACGGCAGGGGCTCCTACGAGCAGTACTTC. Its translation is CASSIDGRGSYEQYF. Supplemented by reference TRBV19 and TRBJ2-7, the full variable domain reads DGGITQSPKYLFRKEGQNVTLSCEQNLNHDAMYWYRQDPGQGLRLIYYSQIVNDFQKGDIAEGYSVSREKKESFPLTVTSAQKNPTAFYLCASSIDGRGSYEQYFGPGTRLTVT.

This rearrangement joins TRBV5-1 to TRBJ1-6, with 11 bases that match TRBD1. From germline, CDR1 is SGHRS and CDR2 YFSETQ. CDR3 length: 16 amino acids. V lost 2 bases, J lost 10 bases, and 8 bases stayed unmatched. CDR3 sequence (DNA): TGCGCCAGCAGCTTTAGTCCGGACAGGGGGCGATCACCCCTCCACTTT. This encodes CASSFSPDRGRSPLHF.

In nucleotides, the CDR3 is TGTGCCAGTAGCCCCTTGGGGGCCGGGGATACGCAGTATTTT. The encoded protein is CASSPLGAGDTQYF. V and J are TRBV19 and TRBJ2-3; D is possibly TRBD1 (6 bases). The V end was cut by 6 bases, the J end by 6 bases, with 16 bases between. Germline lookup yields CDR1 LNHDA and CDR2 SQIVND (reference sequence). The CDR3 runs 14 residues.

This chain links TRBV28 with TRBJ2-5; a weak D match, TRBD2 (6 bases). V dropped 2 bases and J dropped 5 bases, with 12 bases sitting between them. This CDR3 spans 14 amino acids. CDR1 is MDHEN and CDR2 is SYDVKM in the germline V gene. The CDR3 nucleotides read TGTGCCAGCAGTTTAGTCGGGGGTAGGGAGACCCAGTACTTC. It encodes CASSLVGGRETQYF.

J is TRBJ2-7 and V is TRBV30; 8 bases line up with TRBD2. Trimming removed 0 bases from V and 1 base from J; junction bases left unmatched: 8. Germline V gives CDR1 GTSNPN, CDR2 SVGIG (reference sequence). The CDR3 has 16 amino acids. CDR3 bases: TGTGCCTGGAGTGTAATAAGGGCGGGGGGTTCCTACGAGCAGTACTTC. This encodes CAWSVIRAGGSYEQYF.

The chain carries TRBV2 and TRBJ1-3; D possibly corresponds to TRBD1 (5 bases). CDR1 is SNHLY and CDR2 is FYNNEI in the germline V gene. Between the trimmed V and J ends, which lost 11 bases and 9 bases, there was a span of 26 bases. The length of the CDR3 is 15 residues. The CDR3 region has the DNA TGTGCCGGGGGGAGAGAGGGACCCCGCGGGGGCACCATATATTTT. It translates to CAGGREGPRGGTIYF.

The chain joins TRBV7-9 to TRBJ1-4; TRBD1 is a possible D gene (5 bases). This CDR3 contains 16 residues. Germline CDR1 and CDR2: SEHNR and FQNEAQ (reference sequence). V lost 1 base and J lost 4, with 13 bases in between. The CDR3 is CASSLVSGAGNEKLFF. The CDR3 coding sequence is TGTGCCAGCAGCTTAGTTTCTGGGGCGGGTAATGAAAAACTGTTTTTT.

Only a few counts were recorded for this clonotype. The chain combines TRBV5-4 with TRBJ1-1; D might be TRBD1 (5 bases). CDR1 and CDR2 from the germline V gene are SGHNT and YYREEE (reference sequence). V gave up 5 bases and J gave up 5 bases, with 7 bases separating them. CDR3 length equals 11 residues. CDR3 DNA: TGTGCCAGCAGTTGGGGGACTGAAGCTTTCTTT. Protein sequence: CASSWGTEAFF.

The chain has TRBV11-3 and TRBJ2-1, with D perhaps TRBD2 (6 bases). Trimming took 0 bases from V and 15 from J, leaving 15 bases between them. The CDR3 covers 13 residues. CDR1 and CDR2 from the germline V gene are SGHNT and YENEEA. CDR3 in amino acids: CASSLERETSPFF. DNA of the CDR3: TGTGCCAGCAGCTTAGAGCGAGAGACTAGTCCGTTCTTC. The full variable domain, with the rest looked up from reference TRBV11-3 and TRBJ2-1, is EAGVVQSPRYKIIEKKQPVAFWCNPISGHNTLYWYLQNLGQGPELLIRYENEEAVDDSQLPKDRFSAERLKGVDSTLKIQPAELGDSAVYLCASSLERETSPFFGPGTRLTVL.

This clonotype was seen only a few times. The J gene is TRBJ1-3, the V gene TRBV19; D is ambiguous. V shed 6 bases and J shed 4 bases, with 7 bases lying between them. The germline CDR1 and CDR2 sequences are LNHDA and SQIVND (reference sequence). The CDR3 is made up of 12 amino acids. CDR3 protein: CASSPGGNTIYF. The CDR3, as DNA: TGTGCCAGTAGCCCGGGCGGAAACACCATATATTTT.